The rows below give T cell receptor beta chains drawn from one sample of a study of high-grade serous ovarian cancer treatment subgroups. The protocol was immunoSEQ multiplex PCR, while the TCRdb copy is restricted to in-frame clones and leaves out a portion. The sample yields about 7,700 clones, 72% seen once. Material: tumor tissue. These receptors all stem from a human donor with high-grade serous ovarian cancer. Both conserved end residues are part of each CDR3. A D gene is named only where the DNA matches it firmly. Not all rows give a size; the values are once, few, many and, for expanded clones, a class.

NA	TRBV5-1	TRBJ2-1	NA	CASSVTGPSSSYNEQFF	TGCGCCAGCAGCGTTACGGGACCCTCGAGCTCCTACAATGAGCAGTTCTTC
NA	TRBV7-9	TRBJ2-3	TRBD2	CATLVRAGEEAQYF	TGTGCCACCCTAGTGAGAGCGGGAGAGGAAGCGCAGTATTTT
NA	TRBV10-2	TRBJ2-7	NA	CASENPGRYEQYF	TGCGCCAGTGAGAACCCAGGGAGGTACGAGCAGTACTTC
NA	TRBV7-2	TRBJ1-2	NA	CASSSNQRGYTF	TGTGCCAGCAGCTCTAATCAGAGAGGCTACACCTTC
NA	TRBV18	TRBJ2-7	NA	CASSPYRRGMYEQYF	TGTGCCAGCTCACCGTATCGCCGGGGCATGTACGAGCAGTACTTC
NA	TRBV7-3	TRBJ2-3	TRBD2	CASSYSGLATDTQYF	TGTGCCAGCAGCTATTCGGGACTAGCGACAGATACGCAGTATTTT
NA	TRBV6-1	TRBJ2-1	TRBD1	CASSARQGGVNEQFF	TGTGCCAGCAGTGCTAGACAGGGGGGTGTCAATGAGCAGTTCTTC
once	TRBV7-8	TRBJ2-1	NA	CASSFLESSDEQFF	TGTGCCAGCAGCTTTTTGGAGTCATCCGATGAGCAGTTCTTC
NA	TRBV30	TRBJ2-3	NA	CAWALHGADTQYF	TGTGCCTGGGCCCTCCACGGAGCAGATACGCAGTATTTT
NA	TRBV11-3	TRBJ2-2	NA	CASSLAVATGELFF	TGTGCCAGCAGCTTGGCTGTAGCCACCGGGGAGCTGTTTTTT
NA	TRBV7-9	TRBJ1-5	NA	CASSLGQGGQPQHF	TGTGCCAGCAGCTTAGGGCAGGGCGGTCAGCCCCAGCATTTT
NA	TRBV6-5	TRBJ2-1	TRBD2	CASMTSGRTYNEQFF	TGTGCCAGCATGACTAGCGGGAGGACCTACAATGAGCAGTTCTTC
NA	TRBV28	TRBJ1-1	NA	CASSLRRTEAFF	TGTGCCAGCAGCCTGAGGCGCACTGAAGCTTTCTTT
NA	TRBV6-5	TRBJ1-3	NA	CASSYSPTLSGNTIYF	TGTGCCAGCAGTTATTCCCCGACCCTCTCTGGAAACACCATATATTTT
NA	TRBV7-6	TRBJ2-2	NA	CASSSQGEGTGELFF	TGTGCCAGCAGCTCGCAGGGGGAGGGCACCGGGGAGCTGTTTTTT
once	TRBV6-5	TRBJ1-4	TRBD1	CASSYRDRVNEKLFF	TGTGCCAGCAGTTACCGAGACAGGGTTAATGAAAAACTGTTTTTT
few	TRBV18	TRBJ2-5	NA	CASSPSPGFLETQYF	TGTGCCAGCTCACCCTCCCCTGGCTTCTTGGAGACCCAGTACTTC
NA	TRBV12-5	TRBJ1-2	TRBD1	CASGFQTGTGNEGYTF	TGTGCTAGTGGTTTTCAAACTGGGACAGGGAACGAGGGCTACACCTTC
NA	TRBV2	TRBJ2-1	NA	CASSEGFQGNEQFF	TGTGCCAGCAGTGAAGGTTTTCAGGGAAATGAGCAGTTCTTC
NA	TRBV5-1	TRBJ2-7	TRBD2	CASSRLPTSGIYEQYF	TGCGCCAGCAGCCGGCTTCCGACTAGCGGGATCTACGAGCAGTACTTC
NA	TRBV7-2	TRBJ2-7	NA	CASSSSDFAREQYF	TGTGCCAGCAGCTCGTCAGACTTCGCCCGGGAGCAGTACTTC
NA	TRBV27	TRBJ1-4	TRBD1	CASSIGQANEKLFF	TGTGCCAGCAGTATTGGACAGGCAAATGAAAAACTGTTTTTT
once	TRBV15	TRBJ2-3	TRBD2	CATSSAGGPDTQYF	TGTGCCACCAGCAGTGCGGGAGGCCCAGATACGCAGTATTTT
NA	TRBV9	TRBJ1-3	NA	CASSSRNDRNTIYF	TGTGCCAGCAGCTCTCGTAACGACAGAAACACCATATATTTT
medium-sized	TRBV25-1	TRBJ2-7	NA	CASRYSYEQYF	TGTGCCAGCAGGTACTCCTACGAGCAGTACTTC
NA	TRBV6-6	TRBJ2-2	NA	CASRYGRELFF	TGTGCCAGCAGGTACGGCCGGGAGCTGTTTTTT
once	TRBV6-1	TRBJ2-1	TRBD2	CAISAGLAGDNEQFF	TGTGCCATCAGTGCCGGGCTAGCGGGAGACAATGAGCAGTTCTTC
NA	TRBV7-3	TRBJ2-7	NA	CASSRGGAYEQYF	TGTGCCAGTAGTAGGGGGGGAGCCTACGAGCAGTACTTC
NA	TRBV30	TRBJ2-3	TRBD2	CAGITGGADTQYF	TGTGCCGGAATAACGGGAGGTGCAGATACGCAGTATTTT
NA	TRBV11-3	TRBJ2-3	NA	CASSPSGSRTDTQYF	TGTGCCAGCAGCCCCTCGGGGAGCCGCACAGATACGCAGTATTTT
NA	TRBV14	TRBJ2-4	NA	CASSQEGPNHIAKNIQYF	TGTGCCAGCAGCCAAGAAGGGCCGAACCACATAGCCAAAAACATTCAGTACTTC
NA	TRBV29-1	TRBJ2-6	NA	CSVGVSGANVLTF	TGCAGCGTTGGGGTCTCTGGGGCCAACGTCCTGACTTTC
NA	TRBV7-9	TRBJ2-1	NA	CASSLGNNEQFF	TGTGCCAGCAGCTTAGGGAACAATGAGCAGTTCTTC
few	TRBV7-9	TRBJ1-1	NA	CASTLREYTEAFF	TGTGCCAGCACCCTCCGGGAGTACACTGAAGCTTTCTTT
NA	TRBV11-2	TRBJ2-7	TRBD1	CASSLIIGQGAGEQYF	TGTGCCAGCAGCTTAATAATCGGACAGGGGGCGGGAGAGCAGTACTTC
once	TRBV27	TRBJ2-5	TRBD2	CATGTSRNGAQYF	TGTGCCACTGGGACTAGCCGAAACGGGGCCCAGTACTTC
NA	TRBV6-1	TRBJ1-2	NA	CASSDSYSYGYTF	TGTGCCAGCAGTGATTCGTACAGCTATGGCTACACCTTC
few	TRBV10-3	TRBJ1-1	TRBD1	CAIRGGTATNTEAFF	TGTGCCATCAGGGGGGGGACAGCAACTAACACTGAAGCTTTCTTT
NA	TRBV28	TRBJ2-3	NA	CASSDLLDTQYF	TGTGCCAGCAGTGATTTATTAGATACGCAGTATTTT